The TCR beta chain described here comes from a study of T-cell reconstitution after alpha-beta-depleted transplantation in children. During its preparation, the TCRbeta library received unique molecular identifiers. TCRdb re-called the PCR reads with MiXCR, one entry per CDR3 protein. This table has around 230,000 distinct CDR3 sequences, approximately 15% appearing once. J gave up 5 bases and V 6 bases, and 3 bases lay outside the gene matches. Germline CDR1 and CDR2: MNHNS and SASEGT. The CDR3 runs 13 residues. This clonotype was picked up a small number of times. Its antigen is unknown. Study results and limitations: After transplant, high TCRbeta diversity at day 60 in some patients arose from surviving recipient T cells and thymic progenitors. Alpha-beta T cells about two months after transplant reportedly derived from several hundred expanded graft clones. Counts and diversity of T cells one year after transplant came mostly from newly produced T cells.

The specimen was PBMCs, mostly from graft donor cells, collected 360 days after TCRalphabeta/CD19-depleted stem cell transplant. J is TRBJ1-2 and V is TRBV6-1; 10 nucleotides match TRBD1. The clonotype comes from a male patient between 2 and 15 years old who had a stem cell transplant for acute lymphoblastic leukemia, so the T cells may come from the graft donor. Here the CDR3 DNA reads TGTGCCAGCAGACGGACAGGGGGTTATGGCTACACCTTC. This encodes CASRRTGGYGYTF.